These 3 T cell receptor beta chains were sequenced from one sample in a study of shared clonotypes between healthy human individuals. In the naive CD8 group, cells lacked CD45RO and were positively selected for CCR7, so terminally differentiated effector memory CD45RA+ cells were left out. The method was immunoSEQ multiplex PCR; TCRdb's version includes in-frame clones alone and lacks a portion of them. Here the sample spans some 1,900,000 clones, about 94% being singletons. The sequenced sample was naive CD8+ T cells sorted from blood. All receptors come from a man aged 18 to 29 in good health.

The V gene is TRBV7-9, the J gene TRBJ2-1, with D unclear. Germline V gene sequence: CDR1 SEHNR, CDR2 FQNEAQ (reference sequence). The CDR3 is 11 amino acids. Deletions cut 8 bases from V and 4 bases from J, with 6 bases between. The CDR3, as DNA: TGTGCCAGCGGTGGATACAATGAGCAGTTCTTC. Its translation: CASGGYNEQFF.

V and J are TRBV13 and TRBJ2-7; TRBD2 matches 7 bases. V lost 4 bases to trimming and J lost 2 bases; unmatched junction nucleotides: 11. The CDR3 loop spans 16 amino acids. Per the germline V gene, CDR1 is PRHDT and CDR2 is FYEKMQ (reference sequence). The CDR3: CASSSSGGFGTYEQYF. In nucleotides, the CDR3 is TGTGCCAGCAGCTCGTCGGGAGGATTTGGGACCTACGAGCAGTACTTC.

A remark on this clone: Different DNA sequences within this sample yield the same CDR3. The chain couples TRBV11-2 to TRBJ2-5; D may be TRBD2 (5 bases). Germline V gives CDR1 SGHAT, CDR2 FQNNGV. Trimming stripped 6 bases from V and 4 bases from J, with 9 bases between. The CDR3 runs to 12 residues. The CDR3 DNA reads TGTGCCAGCAGTTTCGGAGGAGAGACCCAGTACTTC. It is translated as CASSFGGETQYF.